This T cell receptor (beta chain) is from a study of response to subunit inactivated influenza vaccine. Study-level findings and limits: Authors suggested each seasonal influenza vaccination recruits few new T cells.

Deletions cut 0 bases from V and 2 bases from J, with 13 bases between. The germline CDR1 and CDR2 sequences are LNHNV and YYDKDF (reference sequence). This CDR3 is built from 16 residues. Via MiXCR, TCRdb re-called the RT-PCR reads, giving one row per CDR3 protein. The sample comprises 500,000 to 550,000 distinct CDR3 sequences, more than 7% of which are singletons, and about 12% rests with the top ten. The table lists this clonotype with a few counts. What it recognizes is unknown. Sequences were derived from PBMCs from blood, sampled roughly 24 months after vaccination. The chain carries TRBV15 and TRBJ2-5, with a possible D match to TRBD2 (6 bases). The receptor's source is a man between 50 and 75 years old who received an inactivated influenza vaccine. CDR3 region: CATSRDTRGIQETQYF. In DNA form, the CDR3 reads TGTGCCACCAGCAGAGATACCCGCGGGATTCAAGAGACCCAGTACTTC.